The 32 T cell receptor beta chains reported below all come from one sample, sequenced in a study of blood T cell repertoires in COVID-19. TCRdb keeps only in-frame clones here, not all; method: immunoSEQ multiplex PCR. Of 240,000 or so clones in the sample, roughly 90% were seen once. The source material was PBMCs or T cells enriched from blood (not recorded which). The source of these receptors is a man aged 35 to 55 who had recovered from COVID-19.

CDR3 sequence reads: CASSIDRGNNQPQHF. The CDR3 DNA follows: TGTGCCAGTAGTATAGATCGGGGAAACAATCAGCCCCAGCATTTT. The chain recombines TRBV19 with TRBJ1-5, with D unresolved. The V gene's germline CDR1 is LNHDA and CDR2 SQIVND (reference sequence). The CDR3 consists of 15 residues. V was cut by 0 bases and J by 3 bases, with 9 bases left in between. Drawing the rest from reference TRBV19 and TRBJ1-5, the complete variable domain is DGGITQSPKYLFRKEGQNVTLSCEQNLNHDAMYWYRQDPGQGLRLIYYSQIVNDFQKGDIAEGYSVSREKKESFPLTVTSAQKNPTAFYLCASSIDRGNNQPQHFGDGTRLSIL.

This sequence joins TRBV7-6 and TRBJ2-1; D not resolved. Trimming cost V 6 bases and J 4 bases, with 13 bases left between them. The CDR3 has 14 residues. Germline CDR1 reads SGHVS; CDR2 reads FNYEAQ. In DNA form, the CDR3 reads TGTGCCAGCAGGTCTGCCGGGTCTTACAATGAGCAGTTCTTC. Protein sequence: CASRSAGSYNEQFF.

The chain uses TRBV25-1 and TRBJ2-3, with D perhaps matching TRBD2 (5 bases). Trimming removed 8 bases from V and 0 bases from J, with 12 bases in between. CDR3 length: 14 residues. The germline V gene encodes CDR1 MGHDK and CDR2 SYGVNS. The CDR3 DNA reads TGTGCCAGCGCGGCGGAGGATAGCACAGATACGCAGTATTTT. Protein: CASAAEDSTDTQYF.

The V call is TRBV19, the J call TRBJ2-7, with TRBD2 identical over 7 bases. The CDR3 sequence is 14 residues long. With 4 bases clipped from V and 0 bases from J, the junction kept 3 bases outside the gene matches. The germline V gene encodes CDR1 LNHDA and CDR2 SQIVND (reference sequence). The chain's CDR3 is CASSRDYSSYEQYF. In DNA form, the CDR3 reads TGTGCCAGTAGTAGGGACTATAGCTCCTACGAGCAGTACTTC.

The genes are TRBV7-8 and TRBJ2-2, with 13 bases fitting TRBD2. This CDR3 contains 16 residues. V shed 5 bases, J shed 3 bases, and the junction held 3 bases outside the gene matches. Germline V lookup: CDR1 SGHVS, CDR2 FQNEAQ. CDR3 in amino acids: CASSRLAGGHTGELFF. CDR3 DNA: TGTGCCAGCAGCAGACTAGCGGGAGGTCACACCGGGGAGCTGTTTTTT.

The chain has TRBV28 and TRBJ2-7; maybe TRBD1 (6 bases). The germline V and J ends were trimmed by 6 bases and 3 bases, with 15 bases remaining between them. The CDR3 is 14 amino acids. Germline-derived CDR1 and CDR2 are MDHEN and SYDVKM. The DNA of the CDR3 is TGTGCCAGCAGCCTAACAGGGTTCTACTACGAGCAGTACTTC. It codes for CASSLTGFYYEQYF.

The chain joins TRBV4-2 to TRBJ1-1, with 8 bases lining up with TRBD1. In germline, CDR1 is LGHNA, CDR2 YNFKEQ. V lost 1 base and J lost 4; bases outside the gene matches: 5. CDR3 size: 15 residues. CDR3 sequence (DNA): TGTGCCAGCAGCCAAGCATCAGGGGGCTTCACTGAAGCTTTCTTT. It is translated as CASSQASGGFTEAFF.

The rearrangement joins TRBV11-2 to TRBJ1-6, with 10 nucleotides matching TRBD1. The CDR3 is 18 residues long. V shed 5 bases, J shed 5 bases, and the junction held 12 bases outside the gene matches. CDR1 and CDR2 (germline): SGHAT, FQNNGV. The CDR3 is CASSQDRGASRNNSPLHF. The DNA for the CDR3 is TGTGCCAGCAGCCAGGACAGGGGGGCCAGCAGGAATAATTCACCCCTCCACTTT.

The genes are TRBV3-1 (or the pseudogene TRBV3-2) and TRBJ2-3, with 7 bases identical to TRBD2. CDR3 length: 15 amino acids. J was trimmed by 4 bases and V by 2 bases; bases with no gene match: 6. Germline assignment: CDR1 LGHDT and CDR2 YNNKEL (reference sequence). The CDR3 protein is CASSQPGGRSDTQYF. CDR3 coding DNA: TGTGCCAGCAGCCAACCGGGGGGACGGTCAGATACGCAGTATTTT.

As DNA, the CDR3 is TGTGCCAGCAGTTTAATGGGGGCAGACACTGAAGCTTTCTTT. Translation gives CASSLMGADTEAFF. The chain employs TRBV27 and TRBJ1-1, with D tentatively TRBD1 (6 bases). The germline CDR1 and CDR2 sequences are MNHEY and SMNVEV (reference sequence). V was shortened by 2 bases and J by 3 bases, with 10 bases between the two germline ends. This CDR3 has 14 residues.

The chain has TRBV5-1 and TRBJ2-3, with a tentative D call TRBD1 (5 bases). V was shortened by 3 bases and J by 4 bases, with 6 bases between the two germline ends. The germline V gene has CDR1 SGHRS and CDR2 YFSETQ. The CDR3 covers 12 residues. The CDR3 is CASSWGADTQYF. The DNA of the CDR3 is TGCGCCAGCAGCTGGGGCGCAGATACGCAGTATTTT. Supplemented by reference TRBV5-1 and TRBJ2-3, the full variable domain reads KAGVTQTPRYLIKTRGQQVTLSCSPISGHRSVSWYQQTPGQGLQFLFEYFSETQRNKGNFPGRFSGRQFSNSRSEMNVSTLELGDSALYLCASSWGADTQYFGPGTRLTVL.

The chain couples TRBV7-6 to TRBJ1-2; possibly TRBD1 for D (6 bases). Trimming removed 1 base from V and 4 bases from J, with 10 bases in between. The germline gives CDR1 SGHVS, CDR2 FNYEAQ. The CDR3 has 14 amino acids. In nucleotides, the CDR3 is TGTGCCAGCAGCTTAGAGGACAGTAGCTATGGCTACACCTTC. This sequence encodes CASSLEDSSYGYTF. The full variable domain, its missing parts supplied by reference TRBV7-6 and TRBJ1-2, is GAGVSQSPRYKVTKRGQDVALRCDPISGHVSLYWYRQALGQGPEFLTYFNYEAQQDKSGLPNDRFSAERPEGSISTLTIQRTEQRDSAMYRCASSLEDSSYGYTFGSGTRLTVV.

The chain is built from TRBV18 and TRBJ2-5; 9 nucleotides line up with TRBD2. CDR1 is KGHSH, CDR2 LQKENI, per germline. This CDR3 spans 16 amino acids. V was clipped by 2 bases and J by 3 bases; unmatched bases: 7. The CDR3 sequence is CASSPSAAGGKETQYF. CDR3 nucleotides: TGTGCCAGCTCACCATCCGCGGCGGGGGGGAAAGAGACCCAGTACTTC.

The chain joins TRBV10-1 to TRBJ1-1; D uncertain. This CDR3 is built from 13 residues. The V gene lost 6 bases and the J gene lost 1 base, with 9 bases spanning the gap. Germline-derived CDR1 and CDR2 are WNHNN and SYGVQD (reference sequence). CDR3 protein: CASRVAKNTEAFF. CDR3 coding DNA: TGCGCCAGCAGGGTAGCAAAGAACACTGAAGCTTTCTTT.

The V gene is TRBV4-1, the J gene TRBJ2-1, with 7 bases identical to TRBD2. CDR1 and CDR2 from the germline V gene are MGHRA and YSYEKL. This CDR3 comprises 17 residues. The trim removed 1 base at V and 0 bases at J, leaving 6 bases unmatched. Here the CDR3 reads CASSQVGGRVSYNEQFF. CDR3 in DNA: TGCGCCAGCAGCCAAGTCGGCGGGAGAGTCTCCTACAATGAGCAGTTCTTC.

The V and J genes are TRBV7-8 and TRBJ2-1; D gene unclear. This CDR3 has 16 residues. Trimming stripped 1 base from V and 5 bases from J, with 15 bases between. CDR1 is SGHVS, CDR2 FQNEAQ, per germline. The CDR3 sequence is CASSLERIQPDNEQFF. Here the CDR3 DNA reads TGTGCCAGCAGCTTAGAAAGGATACAGCCCGACAATGAGCAGTTCTTC.

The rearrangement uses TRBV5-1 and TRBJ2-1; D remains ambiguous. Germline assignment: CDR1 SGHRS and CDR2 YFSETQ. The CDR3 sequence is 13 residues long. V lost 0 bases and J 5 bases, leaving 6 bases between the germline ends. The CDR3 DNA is TGCGCCAGCAGCTTGGTTCAAAACAATGAGCAGTTCTTC. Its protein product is CASSLVQNNEQFF.

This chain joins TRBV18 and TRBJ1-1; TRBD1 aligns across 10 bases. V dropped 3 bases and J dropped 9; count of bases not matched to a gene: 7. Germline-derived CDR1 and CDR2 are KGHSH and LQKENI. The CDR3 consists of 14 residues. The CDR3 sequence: CASSPGQGRAQAFF. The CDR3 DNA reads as TGTGCCAGCTCACCGGGACAGGGGAGGGCGCAAGCTTTCTTT.

The DNA of the CDR3 is TGTGCCAGCAGTAAGGACAGGGGGCGAACTAGGAATGAGCAGTTCTTC. Residues: CASSKDRGRTRNEQFF. The genes are TRBV5-6 and TRBJ2-1; 11 bases fit TRBD1. J was trimmed by 7 bases and V by 5 bases; bases with no gene match: 11. CDR1 and CDR2 (germline): SGHDT, YYEEEE. CDR3 length: 16 residues. Full variable domain (missing parts from reference TRBV5-6 and TRBJ2-1): DAGVTQSPTHLIKTRGQQVTLRCSPKSGHDTVSWYQQALGQGPQFIFQYYEEEERQRGNFPDRFSGHQFPNYSSELNVNALLLGDSALYLCASSKDRGRTRNEQFFGPGTRLTVL.

The CDR3 spells CASKRTGGIYEQYF. The DNA of the CDR3 is TGTGCCAGCAAGAGGACAGGGGGTATCTACGAGCAGTACTTC. The genes are TRBV27 and TRBJ2-7; TRBD1 agrees at 10 bases. The V and J ends lost 7 bases and 3 bases, in that order; junction bases with no gene match: 6. CDR3 size: 14 residues. CDR1 and CDR2 (germline): MNHEY, SMNVEV (reference sequence).

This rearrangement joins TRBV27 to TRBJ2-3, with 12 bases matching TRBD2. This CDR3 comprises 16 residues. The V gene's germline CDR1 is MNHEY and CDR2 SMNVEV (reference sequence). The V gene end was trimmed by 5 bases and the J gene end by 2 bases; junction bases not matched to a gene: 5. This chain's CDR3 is CASSPGLAGPTDTQYF. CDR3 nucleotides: TGTGCCAGCAGTCCGGGACTAGCGGGCCCCACAGATACGCAGTATTTT.

The DNA for the CDR3 is TGCAGCGCAGGACAGCCTAACGGGGCCGAGCAGTACTTC. Encoded protein: CSAGQPNGAEQYF. J is TRBJ2-7 and V is TRBV29-1, with D possibly TRBD1 on 6 matching bases. Germline CDR1 and CDR2: SQVTM and ANQGSEA. V was clipped by 7 bases and J by 6 bases, with 19 bases between them. The CDR3 spans 13 residues.

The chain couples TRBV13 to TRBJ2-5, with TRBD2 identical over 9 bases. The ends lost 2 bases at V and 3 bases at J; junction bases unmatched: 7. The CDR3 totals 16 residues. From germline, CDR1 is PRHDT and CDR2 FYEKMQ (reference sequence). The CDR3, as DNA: TGTGCCAGCAGCTTACGGTTGGGACTAGCAAAAGAGACCCAGTACTTC. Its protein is CASSLRLGLAKETQYF.

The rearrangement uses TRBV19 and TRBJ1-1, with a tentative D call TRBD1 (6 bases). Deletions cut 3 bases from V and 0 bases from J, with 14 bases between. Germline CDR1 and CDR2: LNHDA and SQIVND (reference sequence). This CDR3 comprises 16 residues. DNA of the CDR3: TGTGCCAGTAGTATCGGGACACGCAGAGTGAACACTGAAGCTTTCTTT. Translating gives CASSIGTRRVNTEAFF.

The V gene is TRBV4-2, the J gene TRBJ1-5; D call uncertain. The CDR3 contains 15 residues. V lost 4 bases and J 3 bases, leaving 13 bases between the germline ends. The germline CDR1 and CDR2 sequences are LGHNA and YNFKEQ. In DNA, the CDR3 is TGTGCCAGCAGCCCGTGGTCGGTGAACAATCAGCCCCAGCATTTT. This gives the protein CASSPWSVNNQPQHF.

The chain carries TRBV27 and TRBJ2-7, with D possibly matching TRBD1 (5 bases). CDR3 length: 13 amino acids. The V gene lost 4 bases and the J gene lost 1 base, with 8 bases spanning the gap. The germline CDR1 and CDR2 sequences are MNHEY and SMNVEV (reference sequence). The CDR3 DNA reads TGTGCCAGCAGTTCACAGGTATCCTACGAGCAGTACTTC. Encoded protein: CASSSQVSYEQYF.

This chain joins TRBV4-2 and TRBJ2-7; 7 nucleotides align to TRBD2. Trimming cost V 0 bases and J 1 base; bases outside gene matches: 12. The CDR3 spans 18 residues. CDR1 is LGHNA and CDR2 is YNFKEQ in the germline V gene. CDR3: CASSQDFPASGLSYEQYF. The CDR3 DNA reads TGTGCCAGCAGCCAAGATTTTCCGGCTAGCGGACTATCCTACGAGCAGTACTTC.

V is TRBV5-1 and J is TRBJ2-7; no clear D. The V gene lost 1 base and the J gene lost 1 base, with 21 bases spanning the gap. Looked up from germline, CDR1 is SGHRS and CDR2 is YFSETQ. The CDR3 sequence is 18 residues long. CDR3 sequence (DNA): TGCGCCAGCAGCTTGCGGTCGGCGACAACGCTCTTATCCTACGAGCAGTACTTC. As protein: CASSLRSATTLLSYEQYF. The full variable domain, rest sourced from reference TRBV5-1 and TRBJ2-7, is KAGVTQTPRYLIKTRGQQVTLSCSPISGHRSVSWYQQTPGQGLQFLFEYFSETQRNKGNFPGRFSGRQFSNSRSEMNVSTLELGDSALYLCASSLRSATTLLSYEQYFGPGTRLTVT.

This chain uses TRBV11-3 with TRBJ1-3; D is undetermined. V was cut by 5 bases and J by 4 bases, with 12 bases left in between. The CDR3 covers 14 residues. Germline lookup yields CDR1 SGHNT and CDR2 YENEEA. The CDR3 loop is CASSPLEDGNTIYF. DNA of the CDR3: TGTGCCAGCAGCCCATTGGAGGACGGAAACACCATATATTTT.

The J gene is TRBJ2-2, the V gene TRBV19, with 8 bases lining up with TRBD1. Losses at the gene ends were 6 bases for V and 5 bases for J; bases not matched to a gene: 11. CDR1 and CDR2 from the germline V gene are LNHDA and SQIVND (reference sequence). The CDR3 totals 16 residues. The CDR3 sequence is CASRLQGELVTGELFF. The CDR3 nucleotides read TGTGCCAGTAGGTTACAGGGGGAGTTAGTAACCGGGGAGCTGTTTTTT.

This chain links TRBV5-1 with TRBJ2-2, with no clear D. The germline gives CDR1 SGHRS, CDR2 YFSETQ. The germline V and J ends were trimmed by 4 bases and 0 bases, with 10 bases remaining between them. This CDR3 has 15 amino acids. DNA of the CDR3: TGCGCCAGCAGCATTTCTCCGGCGAACACCGGGGAGCTGTTTTTT. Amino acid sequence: CASSISPANTGELFF.

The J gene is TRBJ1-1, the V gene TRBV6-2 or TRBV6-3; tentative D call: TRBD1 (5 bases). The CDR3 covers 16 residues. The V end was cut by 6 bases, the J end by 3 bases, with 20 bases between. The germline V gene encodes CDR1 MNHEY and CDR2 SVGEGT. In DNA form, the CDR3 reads TGTGCCAGCAGCCGGGCGGGGCAAGGGTGGCACACTGAAGCTTTCTTT. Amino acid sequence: CASSRAGQGWHTEAFF.